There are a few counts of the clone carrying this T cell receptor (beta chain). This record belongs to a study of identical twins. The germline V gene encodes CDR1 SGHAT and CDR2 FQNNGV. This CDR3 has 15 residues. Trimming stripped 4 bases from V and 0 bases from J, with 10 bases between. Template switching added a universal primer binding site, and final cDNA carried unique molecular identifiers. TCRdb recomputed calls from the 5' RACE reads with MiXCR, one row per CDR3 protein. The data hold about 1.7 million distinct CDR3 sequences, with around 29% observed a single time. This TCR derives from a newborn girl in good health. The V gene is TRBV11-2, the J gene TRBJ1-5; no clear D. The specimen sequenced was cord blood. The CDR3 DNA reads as TGTGCCAGCAGCTACGGCCCGCTTAGCAATCAGCCCCAGCATTTT. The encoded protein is CASSYGPLSNQPQHF.